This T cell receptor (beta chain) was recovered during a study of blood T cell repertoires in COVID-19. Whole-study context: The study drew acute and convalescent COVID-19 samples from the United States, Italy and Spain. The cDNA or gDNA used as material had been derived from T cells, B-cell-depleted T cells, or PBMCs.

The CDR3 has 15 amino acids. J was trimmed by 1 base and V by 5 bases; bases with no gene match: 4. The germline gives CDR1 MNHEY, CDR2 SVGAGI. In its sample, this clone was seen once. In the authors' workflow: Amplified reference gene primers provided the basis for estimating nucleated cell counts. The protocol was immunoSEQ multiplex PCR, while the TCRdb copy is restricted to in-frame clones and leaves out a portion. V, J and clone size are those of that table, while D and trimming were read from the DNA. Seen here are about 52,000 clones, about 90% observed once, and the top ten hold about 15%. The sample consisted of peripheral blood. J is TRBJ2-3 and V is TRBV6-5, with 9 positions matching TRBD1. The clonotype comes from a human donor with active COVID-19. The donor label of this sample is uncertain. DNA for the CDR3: TGTGCCAGCAGTAAAACAGGGGGCCGCACAGATACGCAGTATTTT. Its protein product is CASSKTGGRTDTQYF.